The 32 T cell receptor beta chains presented below share a single source sample, sequenced in a study of T cells after yellow fever vaccination. One entry per CDR3 protein results from TCRdb running MiXCR on the 5' RACE reads. The sample holds 510,000 or so distinct CDR3 sequences, approximately 21% seen once. Sequencing was performed on PBMCs, taken 15 days after the yellow fever booster vaccination. The receptor source for this set is a man younger than 45 who received the YFV17D yellow fever vaccine.

This rearrangement joins TRBV4-3 to TRBJ2-5, with TRBD1 matching 7 bases. The J segment lost 1 base and the V segment lost 2 bases, leaving 4 bases of the junction unmatched. The CDR3 contains 15 residues. Per germline, CDR1 LGHNA and CDR2 YSLEER. The CDR3 DNA reads TGCGCCAGCAGCCAAACAGACAGGGTCCAAGAGACCCAGTACTTC. Residues: CASSQTDRVQETQYF.

V usage is TRBV5-1 and J usage is TRBJ2-1; 15 bases agree with TRBD2. The CDR3 is 19 amino acids. The germline gives CDR1 SGHRS, CDR2 YFSETQ. V was pared by 4 bases and J by 5 bases, with 13 bases of the junction left unmatched. The CDR3 nucleotides are TGCGCCAGCAGCCCTCCGGGGACTAGCGGGAGGCCCCTAGACAATGAGCAGTTCTTC. This translates into CASSPPGTSGRPLDNEQFF.

This chain uses TRBV4-2 with TRBJ1-5, with 7 bases identical to TRBD1. This CDR3 comprises 16 residues. Trimming took 4 bases from V and 0 from J; bases not matched to a gene: 6. CDR1 LGHNA and CDR2 YNFKEQ come from the germline V gene. The CDR3 DNA reads TGTGCCAGCAGCCCCGGGGGGACAGATAGCAATCAGCCCCAGCATTTT. Protein sequence: CASSPGGTDSNQPQHF.

This clonotype turned up a few times. This chain uses TRBV10-2 with TRBJ2-3; unclear D gene. The V end was cut by 6 bases, the J end by 6 bases, with 7 bases between. Germline values: CDR1 WSHSY, CDR2 SAAADI. This CDR3 contains 11 residues. CDR3 protein: CASSPYDTQYF. CDR3 nucleotide sequence: TGCGCCAGCAGCCCCTACGATACGCAGTATTTT.

This clonotype was found a few times. The genes are TRBV27 and TRBJ2-2; 9 nucleotides align to TRBD1. The CDR3 has 15 residues. Germline trimming cut 5 bases from V and 5 bases from J; bases unmatched to any gene: 6. The germline V gene has CDR1 MNHEY and CDR2 SMNVEV (reference sequence). The CDR3 DNA reads TGTGCCAGCAGTCCCTCGACAGGGGGGACCGGGGAGCTGTTTTTT. Translated, it gives CASSPSTGGTGELFF.

The CDR3 DNA follows: TGCAGTGCTAGAGGGGACAGGGGGCAAGGCGAGCAGTACTTC. It codes for CSARGDRGQGEQYF. The J gene is TRBJ2-7, the V gene TRBV20-1, with 12 bases lining up with TRBD1. The germline V gene has CDR1 DFQATT and CDR2 SNEGSKA (reference sequence). The V gene end was trimmed by 1 base and the J gene end by 6 bases; junction bases not matched to a gene: 4. This CDR3 comprises 14 residues.

The gene calls are TRBV7-2 and TRBJ2-7; weak D call: TRBD2 (6 bases). V lost 4 bases, J lost 7 bases, and 23 bases lay in between. Germline V gene lookup returns CDR1 SGHTA and CDR2 FQGNSA. The CDR3 runs to 16 residues. The CDR3 region is CASSSRAGIGVGEQYF. CDR3 nucleotide sequence: TGTGCCAGCAGCTCGAGGGCGGGGATAGGTGTAGGTGAGCAGTACTTC.

Only a few counts were recorded for this clonotype. This chain uses TRBV7-8 with TRBJ2-2, with TRBD2 matching over 15 bases. CDR3 length: 18 amino acids. The ends lost 4 bases at V and 4 bases at J; junction bases unmatched: 7. CDR1 is SGHVS and CDR2 is FQNEAQ in the germline V gene. CDR3 protein: CASSSRTSGRAVTGELFF. CDR3 sequence (DNA): TGTGCCAGCAGCTCTAGGACTAGCGGGAGGGCCGTCACCGGGGAGCTGTTTTTT.

The J gene is TRBJ2-2, the V gene TRBV12-3 or TRBV12-4; 8 bases fit TRBD2. V lost 5 bases, J lost 1 base, and 3 bases stayed unmatched. The CDR3 totals 15 residues. CDR3 residues: CASSERERNTGELFF. The CDR3 DNA sequence: TGTGCCAGCAGTGAGCGGGAGCGGAACACCGGGGAGCTGTTTTTT.

The V call is TRBV20-1, the J call TRBJ2-1; 8 bases are a match to TRBD2. The V and J ends lost 4 bases and 8 bases, in that order; junction bases with no gene match: 7. Per the germline V gene, CDR1 is DFQATT and CDR2 is SNEGSKA (reference sequence). The CDR3 is 13 residues long. CDR3 residues: CSATSGSVYEQFF. In DNA, the CDR3 is TGCAGTGCTACAAGCGGGAGCGTATATGAGCAGTTCTTC.

This clonotype was observed a few times. V and J are TRBV27 and TRBJ1-2, with a weak D call TRBD1 (5 bases). In germline, CDR1 is MNHEY, CDR2 SMNVEV (reference sequence). Trimming cost V 4 bases and J 5 bases, with 11 bases left between them. The CDR3 has 13 residues. The CDR3 sequence: CASSSDTRYGYTF. CDR3 DNA sequence: TGTGCCAGCAGTTCGGACACGAGATATGGCTACACCTTC.

This clonotype showed up just a few times. The V call is TRBV5-5, the J call TRBJ2-3; TRBD2 matches 9 bases. With 1 base clipped from V and 3 bases from J, the junction kept 12 bases outside the gene matches. The CDR3 extends over 18 amino acids. CDR1 is SGHKS and CDR2 is YYEKEE in the germline V gene (reference sequence). The CDR3: CASSLRASGTVVTDTQYF. DNA for the CDR3: TGTGCCAGCAGCTTGCGGGCTAGCGGGACAGTAGTGACAGATACGCAGTATTTT.

The chain uses TRBV2 and TRBJ1-5; D unclear. Germline V lookup: CDR1 SNHLY, CDR2 FYNNEI. Trimming left V 5 bases short and J 2 bases short, with 10 bases between. This CDR3 has 14 amino acids. The CDR3 spells CASSLEAGNQPQHF. CDR3 nucleotide sequence: TGTGCCAGCAGTCTGGAAGCGGGCAATCAGCCCCAGCATTTT.

In this sample, this clonotype turned up a few times. The chain has TRBV13 and TRBJ2-3; 10 bases align to TRBD2. The CDR3 consists of 15 residues. Germline loops: CDR1 PRHDT, CDR2 FYEKMQ (reference sequence). The trim removed 4 bases at V and 6 bases at J, leaving 7 bases unmatched. The CDR3 here is CASSSMGLAKDTQYF. CDR3 nucleotide sequence: TGTGCCAGCAGCTCGATGGGACTAGCGAAGGATACGCAGTATTTT.

This clonotype turned up a few times. The chain carries TRBV5-1 and TRBJ2-2; D perhaps matches TRBD2 (6 bases). The V end lost 3 bases, the J end lost 0 bases, and 12 bases lay between the germline ends. The CDR3 is 16 amino acids. Germline-derived CDR1 and CDR2 are SGHRS and YFSETQ. CDR3 coding DNA: TGCGCCAGCAGCTCCCTCGGGACTTCGAACACCGGGGAGCTGTTTTTT. Translating gives CASSSLGTSNTGELFF.

In this sample, this clonotype turned up a few times. The gene calls are TRBV15 and TRBJ2-5; no definite D call. There are 13 residues in the CDR3. Germline assignment: CDR1 LNHNV and CDR2 YYDKDF (reference sequence). Trimming took 0 bases from V and 5 from J, leaving 7 bases between them. CDR3 protein: CATSRDTGETQYF. The DNA for the CDR3 is TGTGCCACCAGCAGAGATACGGGCGAGACCCAGTACTTC.

V and J are TRBV9 and TRBJ1-4; 7 bases line up with TRBD1. This CDR3 contains 13 residues. Germline values: CDR1 SGDLS, CDR2 YYNGEE. Losses at the gene ends were 0 bases for V and 7 bases for J; bases not matched to a gene: 0. DNA for the CDR3: TGTGCCAGCAGCGTAGGGACAGGTGAAAAACTGTTTTTT. Its translation: CASSVGTGEKLFF.

The V and J genes are TRBV30 and TRBJ2-3; 7 bases line up with TRBD1. The CDR3 totals 13 residues. The V and J ends lost 4 bases and 5 bases, in that order; junction bases with no gene match: 6. From germline, CDR1 is GTSNPN and CDR2 SVGIG (reference sequence). CDR3 in DNA: TGTGCCTGGACACAGGGGATAGGAGATACGCAGTATTTT. It translates to CAWTQGIGDTQYF.

The rearrangement uses TRBV6-1 and TRBJ1-2; TRBD1 matches at 7 bases. V was pared by 10 bases and J by 5 bases, with 13 bases of the junction left unmatched. The CDR3 runs 14 residues. CDR1 and CDR2 from the germline V gene are MNHNS and SASEGT. The CDR3 nucleotides are TGTGCCACCGGACCCGACAGGGATCGGTATGGCTACACCTTC. Residues: CATGPDRDRYGYTF.

This chain connects TRBV11-2 to TRBJ2-3; 7 bases fit TRBD2. Germline values: CDR1 SGHAT, CDR2 FQNNGV. V lost 3 bases to trimming and J lost 2 bases; unmatched junction nucleotides: 8. The CDR3 spans 16 residues. The DNA of the CDR3 is TGTGCCAGCAGCTTCAGTACTAGCGCCCCCACAGATACGCAGTATTTT. Translating gives CASSFSTSAPTDTQYF.

This clonotype showed up just a few times. The rearrangement uses TRBV13 and TRBJ2-2; D gene unclear. V was trimmed by 8 bases and J by 6 bases, leaving 10 bases between them. The germline V gene has CDR1 PRHDT and CDR2 FYEKMQ (reference sequence). The CDR3 sequence is 12 residues long. CDR3: CASLVYPGELFF. As DNA, the CDR3 is TGTGCCAGCCTCGTTTATCCCGGGGAGCTGTTTTTT.

This chain joins TRBV19 and TRBJ2-1; perhaps TRBD2 as D (6 bases). The V gene lost 5 bases and the J gene lost 5 bases, with 22 bases spanning the gap. The germline gives CDR1 LNHDA, CDR2 SQIVND (reference sequence). CDR3 length: 17 residues. CDR3 nucleotide sequence: TGTGCCAGTAGTTTCGGCCGGGACTCCAGACGACACAATGAGCAGTTCTTC. Translation: CASSFGRDSRRHNEQFF.

This clonotype came up a few times. The chain has TRBV5-1 and TRBJ2-1, with 8 positions matching TRBD2. The CDR3 loop spans 16 amino acids. CDR1 is SGHRS and CDR2 is YFSETQ in the germline V gene. V lost 0 bases to trimming and J lost 4 bases; unmatched junction nucleotides: 6. The chain's CDR3 is CASSLAAGATYNEQFF. CDR3 DNA sequence: TGCGCCAGCAGCTTGGCAGCGGGAGCTACGTACAATGAGCAGTTCTTC. Full variable domain (remainder filled in from reference TRBV5-1 and TRBJ2-1): KAGVTQTPRYLIKTRGQQVTLSCSPISGHRSVSWYQQTPGQGLQFLFEYFSETQRNKGNFPGRFSGRQFSNSRSEMNVSTLELGDSALYLCASSLAAGATYNEQFFGPGTRLTVL.

This chain uses TRBV20-1 with TRBJ2-3, with unresolved D. The CDR3 is made up of 16 amino acids. Germline V gives CDR1 DFQATT, CDR2 SNEGSKA (reference sequence). Trimming took off 0 bases at V and 0 bases at J, with 13 bases between the two ends. As DNA, the CDR3 is TGCAGTGCTAGAGAAGAACCTTATTATAGCACAGATACGCAGTATTTT. This encodes CSAREEPYYSTDTQYF.

This clonotype showed up just once. V is TRBV20-1 and J is TRBJ2-1, with a possible D match to TRBD1 (5 bases). Looked up from germline, CDR1 is DFQATT and CDR2 is SNEGSKA (reference sequence). Trimming cost V 3 bases and J 6 bases, with 15 bases left between them. The CDR3 sequence is 14 residues long. CDR3 residues: CSARAARGFNEQFF. The CDR3 DNA reads TGCAGTGCTAGGGCGGCTAGGGGTTTCAATGAGCAGTTCTTC.

This clonotype was recorded a few times. The rearrangement uses TRBV5-1 and TRBJ2-3; the D is unclear. This CDR3 is 13 amino acids long. Between the trimmed V and J ends, which lost 4 bases and 3 bases, there was a span of 9 bases. Per germline, CDR1 SGHRS and CDR2 YFSETQ. CDR3 in amino acids: CASSQQRTDTQYF. The CDR3 DNA reads TGCGCCAGCAGCCAACAGAGAACAGATACGCAGTATTTT.

The rearrangement links TRBV7-2 to TRBJ2-1; D not resolved. The V end was cut by 3 bases, the J end by 7 bases, with 13 bases between. Germline-derived CDR1 and CDR2 are SGHTA and FQGNSA. The CDR3 runs 14 residues. CDR3 in DNA: TGTGCCAGCAGCTTCTCTATCCCCGGTAATGAGCAGTTCTTC. Its translation: CASSFSIPGNEQFF.

V is TRBV13 and J is TRBJ2-7; 9 positions match TRBD2. CDR1 is PRHDT and CDR2 is FYEKMQ in the germline V gene (reference sequence). The V gene end was trimmed by 6 bases and the J gene end by 4 bases; junction bases not matched to a gene: 7. This CDR3 is 14 amino acids long. CDR3 in amino acids: CASRRSGRLYEQYF. Written as DNA, the CDR3 is TGTGCCAGCAGACGGAGCGGGAGGTTGTACGAGCAGTACTTC.

This clonotype was seen a few times. The rearrangement links TRBV4-3 to TRBJ1-4, with D unresolved. This CDR3 has 13 residues. Germline lookup yields CDR1 LGHNA and CDR2 YSLEER. V was trimmed by 2 bases and J by 8 bases, leaving 9 bases between them. CDR3 region: CASSQSEGEKLFF. The CDR3 nucleotides are TGCGCCAGCAGCCAATCCGAAGGGGAAAAACTGTTTTTT.

This chain connects TRBV6-6 to TRBJ2-5; TRBD2 matches 9 bases. The CDR3 consists of 13 residues. The V segment lost 6 bases and the J segment 8 bases; nucleotides outside the gene matches: 7. Germline assignment: CDR1 MNHNY and CDR2 SVGAGI (reference sequence). The CDR3 DNA sequence: TGTGCCAGCAGGCGGGAGGGGGCCGTAACCCAGTACTTC. Its translation: CASRREGAVTQYF.

This clonotype was recorded a few times. The V call is TRBV27, the J call TRBJ2-3, with D unclear. Germline CDR1 and CDR2: MNHEY and SMNVEV (reference sequence). Between the trimmed V and J ends, which lost 2 bases and 2 bases, there was a span of 11 bases. This CDR3 is built from 15 residues. CDR3 region: CASSLRGFVTDTQYF. CDR3 nucleotides: TGTGCCAGCAGTTTAAGAGGATTCGTCACAGATACGCAGTATTTT.

The genes are TRBV12-3 or TRBV12-4 and TRBJ2-2, with D tentatively TRBD2 (6 bases). The CDR3 totals 14 residues. The V end lost 6 bases, the J end lost 3 bases, and 11 bases lay between the germline ends. The DNA for the CDR3 is TGTGCCAGCAGGGAGGGTTTTTACACCGGGGAGCTGTTTTTT. Its protein product is CASREGFYTGELFF.